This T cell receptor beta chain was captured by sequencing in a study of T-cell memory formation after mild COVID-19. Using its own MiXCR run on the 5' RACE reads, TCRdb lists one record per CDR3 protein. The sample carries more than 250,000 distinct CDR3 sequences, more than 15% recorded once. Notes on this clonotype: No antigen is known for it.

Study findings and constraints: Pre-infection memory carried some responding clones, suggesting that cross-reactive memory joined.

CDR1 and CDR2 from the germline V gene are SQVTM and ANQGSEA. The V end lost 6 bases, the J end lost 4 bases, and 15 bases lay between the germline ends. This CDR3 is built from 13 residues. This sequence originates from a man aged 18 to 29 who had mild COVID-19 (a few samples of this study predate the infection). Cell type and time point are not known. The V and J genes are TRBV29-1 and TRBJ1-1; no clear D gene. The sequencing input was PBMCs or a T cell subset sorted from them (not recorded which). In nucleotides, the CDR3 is TGCAGCGTGACCCCCGGAGGCGGCACTGAAGCTTTCTTT. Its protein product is CSVTPGGGTEAFF.